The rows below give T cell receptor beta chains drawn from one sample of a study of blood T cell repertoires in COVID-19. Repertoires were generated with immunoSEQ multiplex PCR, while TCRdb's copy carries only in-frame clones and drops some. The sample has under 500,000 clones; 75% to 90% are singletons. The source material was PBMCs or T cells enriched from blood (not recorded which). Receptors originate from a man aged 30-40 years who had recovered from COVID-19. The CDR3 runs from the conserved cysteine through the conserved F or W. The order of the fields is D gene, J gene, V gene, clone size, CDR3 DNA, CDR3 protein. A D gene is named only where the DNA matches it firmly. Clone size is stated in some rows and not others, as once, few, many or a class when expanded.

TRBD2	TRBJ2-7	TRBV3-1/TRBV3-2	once	TGTGCCAGCAGCCCGCTTTTTGGGACTAGTAACGAGCAGTACTTC	CASSPLFGTSNEQYF
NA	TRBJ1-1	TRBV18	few	TGTGCCAGCAGAGGGGGTTTGAACACTGAAGCTTTCTTT	CASRGGLNTEAFF
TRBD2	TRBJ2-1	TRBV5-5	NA	TGTGCCAGCAGCTTCAGGCTACTAGCGGAGGGGAACACTGAGCAGTTCTTC	CASSFRLLAEGNTEQFF
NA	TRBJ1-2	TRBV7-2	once	TGTGCCAGCAGCCTAGGGGGGGTTGGGTACGGCTACACCTTC	CASSLGGVGYGYTF
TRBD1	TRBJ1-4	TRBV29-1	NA	TGCAGCGTTGCCGGGACAGGGCGAGAAAAACTGTTTTTT	CSVAGTGREKLFF
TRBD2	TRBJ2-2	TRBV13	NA	TGTGCCAGCAGTCTAGGACTAGCGGCGAACACCGGGGAGCTGTTTTTT	CASSLGLAANTGELFF
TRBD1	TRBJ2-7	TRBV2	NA	TGTGCCAGCAGTGGGTTCAGGGGGCTATCCTACGAGCAGTACTTC	CASSGFRGLSYEQYF
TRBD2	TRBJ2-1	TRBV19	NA	TGTGCCAGTAGTAAGAGGGAGGGCCTAGGATACAATGAGCAGTTCTTC	CASSKREGLGYNEQFF
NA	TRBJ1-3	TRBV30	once	TGTGCCTGGAGTTTGGGTAAGGGAGCTGGAAACACCATATATTTT	CAWSLGKGAGNTIYF
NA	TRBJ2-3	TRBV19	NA	TGTGCCAGTACCCCAATGGTGAGCAACTCCGATACGCAGTATTTT	CASTPMVSNSDTQYF
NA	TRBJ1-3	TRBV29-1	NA	TGCAGCGTGGAGACAGGAGGAAACACCATATATTTT	CSVETGGNTIYF
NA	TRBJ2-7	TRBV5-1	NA	TGCGCCAGCAGCAGGACAGATTTGAGCTCCTACGAGCAGTACTTC	CASSRTDLSSYEQYF
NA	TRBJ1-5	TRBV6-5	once	TGTGCCAGCAGGAGCCGGACAGACGGCAATCAGCCCCAGCATTTT	CASRSRTDGNQPQHF
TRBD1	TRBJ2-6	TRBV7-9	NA	TGTGCCAGCAGCGTAACCGGGACAGGTGGGGCCAACGTCCTGACTTTC	CASSVTGTGGANVLTF
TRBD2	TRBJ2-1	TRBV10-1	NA	TGCGCCAGCAGTAGCGGGAAGTACAATGAGCAGTTCTTC	CASSSGKYNEQFF
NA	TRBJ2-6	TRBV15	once	TGTGCCACCAGCAGAGGCACAGGCCGTGACCCCTCTGGGGCCAACGTCCTGACTTTC	CATSRGTGRDPSGANVLTF
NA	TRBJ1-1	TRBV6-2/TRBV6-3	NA	TGTGCCAGCAGTTACTCCGTCGGGGGGGCGCAGAGCACTGAAGCTTTCTTT	CASSYSVGGAQSTEAFF
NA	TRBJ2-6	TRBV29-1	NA	TGCAGCGTCGGAAAGGACACCTCTGGGGCCAACGTCCTGACTTTC	CSVGKDTSGANVLTF
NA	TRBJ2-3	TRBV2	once	TGTGCCAGCAGACAGACCAAGGTGGATACGCAGTATTTT	CASRQTKVDTQYF
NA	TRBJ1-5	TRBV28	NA	TGTGCCAGCAGTTTAATAGCATTACAGCCCCAGCATTTT	CASSLIALQPQHF
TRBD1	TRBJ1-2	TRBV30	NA	TGTGCCTGGAGTGTGTCGGGACAGGTCTGGGGCTACACCTTC	CAWSVSGQVWGYTF
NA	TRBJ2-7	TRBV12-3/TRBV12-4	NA	TGTGCCAGCAGTTTCGCAGTGTCCTACGAGCAGTACTTC	CASSFAVSYEQYF
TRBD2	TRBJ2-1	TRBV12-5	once	TGTGCTAGTGCCGATCCTAGCGGGAGCGGTCTCTACAATGAGCAGTTCTTC	CASADPSGSGLYNEQFF
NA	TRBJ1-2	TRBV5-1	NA	TGCGCCAGCAGCTTGGATGGGCAATCATCCTATGGCTACACCTTC	CASSLDGQSSYGYTF
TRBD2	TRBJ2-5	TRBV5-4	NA	TGTGCCAGCAGCTGGACTAGCGGGAGATCAGAGACCCAGTACTTC	CASSWTSGRSETQYF
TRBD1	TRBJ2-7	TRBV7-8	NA	TGTGCCAGCAGCCCTGGACAGGGAACGGGGGAGCAGTACTTC	CASSPGQGTGEQYF
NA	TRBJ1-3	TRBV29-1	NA	TGCAGCGGCCGAATCGGGGGCAGCGGGGACACCATATATTTT	CSGRIGGSGDTIYF
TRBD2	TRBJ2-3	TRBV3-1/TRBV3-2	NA	TGTGCCAGCACGGGGGGTTACTTCACAGATACGCAGTATTTT	CASTGGYFTDTQYF
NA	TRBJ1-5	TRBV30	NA	TGTGCCTGGAGTCAGTCAAGTCAGCCCCAGCATTTT	CAWSQSSQPQHF
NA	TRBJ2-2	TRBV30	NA	TGTGCCTGGAGTGTTGGCGGCACCGGGGAGCTGTTTTTT	CAWSVGGTGELFF
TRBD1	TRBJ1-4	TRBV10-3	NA	TGTGCCATCAGCAACAGGGGGGGGAATGAAAAACTGTTTTTT	CAISNRGGNEKLFF
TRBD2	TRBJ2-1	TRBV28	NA	TGTGCCAGCGGGACTAGCACTACTAATGAGCAGTTCTTC	CASGTSTTNEQFF
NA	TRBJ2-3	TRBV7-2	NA	TGTGCCAGCAGCTTAGGGGTTAGCCTAGATACGCAGTATTTT	CASSLGVSLDTQYF
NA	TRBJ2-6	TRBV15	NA	TGTGCCACCAGAAGGACTATCGTGAAGGACTCTGGGGCCAACGTCCTGACTTTC	CATRRTIVKDSGANVLTF
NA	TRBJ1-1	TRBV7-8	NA	TGTGCCAGCAGCTTAGCGCCCGGTCGAGGCGCTGAAGCTTTCTTT	CASSLAPGRGAEAFF
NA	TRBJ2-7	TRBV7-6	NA	TGTGCCAGCAGCTTACCCGACAGCCCCTACGAGCAGTACTTC	CASSLPDSPYEQYF
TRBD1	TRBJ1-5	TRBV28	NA	TGTGCCAGCAGTTCCGGACAGGGGTCATTCAGCAATCAGCCCCAGCATTTT	CASSSGQGSFSNQPQHF
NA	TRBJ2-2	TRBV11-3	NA	TGTGCCAGCAGCCCCCGCGGATCGAACACCGGGGAGCTGTTTTTT	CASSPRGSNTGELFF
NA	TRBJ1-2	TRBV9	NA	TGTGCCAGCCGAGGGGGCTATGGCTACACCTTC	CASRGGYGYTF
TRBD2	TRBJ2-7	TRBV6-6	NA	TGTGCCAGCGCGGGGGGGTACGAGCAGTACTTC	CASAGGYEQYF
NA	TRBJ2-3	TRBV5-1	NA	TGCGCCAGCAGCTTGGGGAGCGGTGAAGGAGATGATACGCAGTATTTT	CASSLGSGEGDDTQYF
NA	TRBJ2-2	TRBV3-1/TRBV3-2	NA	TGTGCCAGCAGCCCACTGAGCGGATACAGCACCGGGGAGCTGTTTTTT	CASSPLSGYSTGELFF
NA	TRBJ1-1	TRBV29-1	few	TGCAGCGTTGAGTCAGGGAACACTGAAGCTTTCTTT	CSVESGNTEAFF
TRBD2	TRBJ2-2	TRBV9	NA	TGTGCCAGCAGCGTAGCTCCTAGCGGGCCCTCGGGGAACACCGGGGAGCTGTTTTTT	CASSVAPSGPSGNTGELFF
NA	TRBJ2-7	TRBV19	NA	TGTGCCAGTAGTCTCCAGGGGAGAATTGGGGCTAGCGAGCAGTACTTC	CASSLQGRIGASEQYF
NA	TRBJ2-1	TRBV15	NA	TGTGCCACCAGCAGAGAAGTGAGGAGCTCCTACAATGAGCAGTTCTTC	CATSREVRSSYNEQFF
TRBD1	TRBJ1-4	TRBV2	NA	TGTGCCAGCAGTTTACCGGGACAGGGGGTAACTGCAACTAATGAAAAACTGTTTTTT	CASSLPGQGVTATNEKLFF
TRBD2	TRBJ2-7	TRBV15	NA	TGTGCCACCAGCAGAGTACGGGCGGGAGGCCCGATTTACGAGCAGTACTTC	CATSRVRAGGPIYEQYF
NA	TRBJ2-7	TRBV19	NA	TGTGCCAGTAGTCCTGGACTGGGAAGCTCCTACGAGCAGTACTTC	CASSPGLGSSYEQYF
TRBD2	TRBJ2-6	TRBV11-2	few	TGTGCCAGCAGCTTAGAGGGGACTAGCCGGGCGGTTAGTTATGGCAACGTCCTGACTTTC	CASSLEGTSRAVSYGNVLTF